The 29 T cell receptor beta chains listed next were all sequenced from one sample in a study of graft-versus-host responses after intestinal transplantation (dated by TCRdb to about 2021). The time point label, read with the paper, signifies: cells obtained before transplantation from donor or recipient. Their cognate antigens are unknown. The library was made by the immunoSEQ multiplex PCR assay. The table comes from immuneACCESS by way of TCRdb, which keeps in-frame sequences with V and J called. Part of the clones is missing from these tables; in studies checked, under half for an unresolved V gene and the rest for unknown reasons. This sample is represented by some 130,000 clones; around 94% of them were singletons. The top ten clonotypes cover under 0.2% of the sample. Specimen: unstimulated CD4+ T cells sorted from spleen or lymph node cells, collected before intestinal transplant. These receptors originate from a human donor who received an intestinal transplant.

This sequence joins TRBV5-1 and TRBJ2-7; D call uncertain. V lost 0 bases, J lost 0 bases, and 7 bases lay in between. CDR3 length: 14 amino acids. Per the germline V gene, CDR1 is SGHRS and CDR2 is YFSETQ. The DNA of the CDR3 is TGCGCCAGCAGCTTGGTTGGGAACTCCTACGAGCAGTACTTC. Amino acids: CASSLVGNSYEQYF.

The chain carries TRBV6-6 and TRBJ1-1; D not resolved. CDR3 length: 14 residues. V was trimmed by 5 bases and J by 2 bases, leaving 12 bases between them. CDR1 and CDR2 (germline): MNHNY, SVGAGI (reference sequence). As DNA, the CDR3 is TGTGCCAGCAGTGACCGGACGGGAAACACTGAAGCTTTCTTT. It codes for CASSDRTGNTEAFF.

This clone was seen a handful of times. For the CDR3, the DNA is TGCGCCAGCAGTGATTCACAGAATAATGAAAAACTGTTTTTT. Protein product: CASSDSQNNEKLFF. The chain joins TRBV10-1 to TRBJ1-4; D remains unclear. The germline V gene has CDR1 WNHNN and CDR2 SYGVQD (reference sequence). The CDR3 length is 14 residues. The V and J ends lost 3 bases and 4 bases respectively, with 9 bases between them.

This clone has just one count. The gene calls are TRBV18 and TRBJ1-4; TRBD1 agrees at 7 bases. The germline V gene has CDR1 KGHSH and CDR2 LQKENI. Trimming cost V 4 bases and J 4 bases; bases outside gene matches: 3. This CDR3 is 14 amino acids long. CDR3 in amino acids: CASSRWDSNEKLFF. In nucleotides, the CDR3 is TGTGCCAGCTCACGATGGGACAGTAATGAAAAACTGTTTTTT.

The chain uses TRBV7-9 and TRBJ1-2, with D unclear. CDR3 length: 12 residues. V dropped 1 base and J dropped 5 bases, with 5 bases sitting between them. Per the germline V gene, CDR1 is SEHNR and CDR2 is FQNEAQ (reference sequence). The CDR3 DNA is TGTGCCAGCAGCTTAGTAGGATATGGCTACACCTTC. This codes for CASSLVGYGYTF.

This clone was found once. The rearrangement links TRBV5-4 to TRBJ2-7, with unresolved D. The ends were cut back, 1 base at V and 5 bases at J, with 16 bases in the middle. Germline CDR1 is SGHNT and CDR2 is YYREEE (reference sequence). This CDR3 spans 15 amino acids. The CDR3 loop is CASSLSSGSHHEQYF. The CDR3 DNA follows: TGTGCCAGCAGCTTGTCCAGTGGCAGTCACCACGAGCAGTACTTC.

The CDR3 protein is CASSSGGNEQFF. DNA of the CDR3: TGTGCCAGCAGTTCTGGCGGCAATGAGCAGTTCTTC. V gene TRBV27 combines with J gene TRBJ2-1; no clear D. Germline CDR1 and CDR2: MNHEY and SMNVEV (reference sequence). This CDR3 contains 12 residues. Trimming shortened V by 4 bases and J by 6 bases, and 7 bases separated the two germline ends.

This clone was detected once. Here the CDR3 reads CSAWRTGELFF. CDR3 coding DNA: TGCAGTGCTTGGCGGACCGGGGAGCTGTTTTTT. The V call is TRBV20-1, the J call TRBJ2-2; no definite D call. Trimming took off 5 bases at V and 5 bases at J, with 6 bases between the two ends. This CDR3 has 11 residues. CDR1 is DFQATT and CDR2 is SNEGSKA in the germline V gene (reference sequence).

The chain joins TRBV7-3 to TRBJ2-3, with a tentative D call TRBD1 (6 bases). Trimming cost V 1 base and J 6 bases, with 11 bases left between them. Germline V gene data show CDR1 as SGHTA and CDR2 as FQGTGA. This CDR3 spans 14 amino acids. CDR3 bases: TGTGCCAGCAGCTTAAGGTCCCAGGGGGATACGCAGTATTTT. Residues: CASSLRSQGDTQYF. Filled out from reference TRBV7-3 and TRBJ2-3, the complete variable domain reads GAGVSQTPSNKVTEKGKYVELRCDPISGHTALYWYRQSLGQGPEFLIYFQGTGAADDSGLPNDRFFAVRPEGSVSTLKIQRTERGDSAVYLCASSLRSQGDTQYFGPGTRLTVL.

CDR3 region: CSVSGTAYNEQFF. The DNA of the CDR3 is TGCAGCGTCTCCGGGACAGCCTACAATGAGCAGTTCTTC. This chain connects TRBV29-1 to TRBJ2-1; 7 nucleotides align to TRBD1. V lost 6 bases to trimming and J lost 2 bases; unmatched junction nucleotides: 4. Germline V gene sequence: CDR1 SQVTM, CDR2 ANQGSEA. The CDR3 has 13 amino acids.

This clone was seen only a few times. J is TRBJ2-3 and V is TRBV19; 12 bases fit TRBD2. J lost 6 bases, V lost 7 bases, and 5 bases had no gene match. CDR3 length: 14 amino acids. Germline CDR1 LNHDA, CDR2 SQIVND (reference sequence). CDR3 amino acids: CASTSGGAGDTQYF. The CDR3 region has the DNA TGTGCCAGTACTAGCGGGGGGGCCGGGGATACGCAGTATTTT.

In its sample, this clone was seen a few times. The genes are TRBV19 and TRBJ2-2, with D tentatively TRBD1 (7 bases). Trimming left V 6 bases short and J 3 bases short, with 17 bases between. Looked up from germline, CDR1 is LNHDA and CDR2 is SQIVND (reference sequence). The CDR3 contains 16 residues. The CDR3 here is CASRRRGRGDTGELFF. Written as DNA, the CDR3 is TGTGCCAGTAGGAGAAGGGGGCGCGGGGACACCGGGGAGCTGTTTTTT.

The CDR3 DNA follows: TGTGCCAGCAGTGAAGGAAACACCATATATTTT. Amino acid sequence: CASSEGNTIYF. The chain couples TRBV2 to TRBJ1-3; D gene ambiguous. Germline V lookup: CDR1 SNHLY, CDR2 FYNNEI. The CDR3 covers 11 residues. Between the trimmed V and J ends, which lost 1 base and 5 bases, there was a span of 0 bases.

The rearrangement links TRBV7-8 to TRBJ2-1; 10 positions match TRBD1. Germline V gene lookup returns CDR1 SGHVS and CDR2 FQNEAQ. With 1 base clipped from V and 3 bases from J, the junction kept 3 bases outside the gene matches. The length of the CDR3 is 16 residues. CDR3 in DNA: TGTGCCAGCAGCTTAGGGGGACAGGGGTTCTACAATGAGCAGTTCTTC. Its translation is CASSLGGQGFYNEQFF.

V usage is TRBV6-5 and J usage is TRBJ1-1; 7 nucleotides match TRBD1. Trimming took 0 bases from V and 3 from J; bases not matched to a gene: 4. The CDR3 extends over 15 amino acids. The V gene's germline CDR1 is MNHEY and CDR2 SVGAGI. The CDR3 here is CASSYSLQGDTEAFF. The CDR3 region has the DNA TGTGCCAGCAGTTACTCGCTTCAGGGGGACACTGAAGCTTTCTTT.

This sequence joins TRBV11-3 and TRBJ2-7; tentative D call: TRBD2 (5 bases). CDR3 length equals 13 residues. V was pared by 5 bases and J by 4 bases, with 12 bases between. CDR1 is SGHNT, CDR2 YENEEA, per germline. DNA of the CDR3: TGTGCCAGCAGCCTGGACTGGGGTTACGAGCAGTACTTC. It yields the protein CASSLDWGYEQYF. Full variable domain (remainder filled in from reference TRBV11-3 and TRBJ2-7): EAGVVQSPRYKIIEKKQPVAFWCNPISGHNTLYWYLQNLGQGPELLIRYENEEAVDDSQLPKDRFSAERLKGVDSTLKIQPAELGDSAVYLCASSLDWGYEQYFGPGTRLTVT.

This clone showed up just once. The CDR3 DNA sequence: TGTGCCAGCAGCTTGGTGGGGACGCGCTACAATGAGCAGTTCTTC. Its translation: CASSLVGTRYNEQFF. The J gene is TRBJ2-1, the V gene TRBV5-6, with D possibly being TRBD1 or TRBD2 (5 bases each). V was cut by 0 bases and J by 3 bases, with 10 bases left in between. The V gene's germline CDR1 is SGHDT and CDR2 YYEEEE. CDR3 length: 15 amino acids. Variable domain in full (rest from reference TRBV5-6 and TRBJ2-1): DAGVTQSPTHLIKTRGQQVTLRCSPKSGHDTVSWYQQALGQGPQFIFQYYEEEERQRGNFPDRFSGHQFPNYSSELNVNALLLGDSALYLCASSLVGTRYNEQFFGPGTRLTVL.

V usage is TRBV5-6 and J usage is TRBJ2-1, with 9 bases lining up with TRBD2. Germline V CDR1 and CDR2: SGHDT, YYEEEE. This CDR3 contains 15 residues. Losses at the gene ends were 5 bases for V and 6 bases for J; bases not matched to a gene: 9. CDR3 amino acids: CASSLLAGGLNEQFF. CDR3 bases: TGTGCCAGCAGTTTACTGGCGGGGGGGCTCAATGAGCAGTTCTTC.

This sequence joins TRBV7-2 and TRBJ1-5; D is unresolved. V shed 3 bases and J shed 7 bases, with 13 bases lying between them. The germline gives CDR1 SGHTA, CDR2 FQGNSA. The CDR3 totals 14 residues. The CDR3 DNA is TGTGCCAGCAGCTTGTGGGGATTAGGACAGCCCCAGCATTTT. This translates into CASSLWGLGQPQHF.

The J gene is TRBJ1-5, the V gene TRBV7-8, with TRBD1 matching over 7 bases. The germline CDR1 and CDR2 sequences are SGHVS and FQNEAQ. The CDR3 sequence is 15 residues long. Losses at the gene ends were 6 bases for V and 3 bases for J; bases not matched to a gene: 8. CDR3 in amino acids: CASRRGLLSNQPQHF. The CDR3 nucleotides read TGTGCCAGCAGAAGGGGGCTCCTTTCCAATCAGCCCCAGCATTTT. The full variable domain, completed using reference TRBV7-8 and TRBJ1-5, is GAGVSQSPRYKVAKRGQDVALRCDPISGHVSLFWYQQALGQGPEFLTYFQNEAQLDKSGLPSDRFFAERPEGSVSTLKIQRTQQEDSAVYLCASRRGLLSNQPQHFGDGTRLSIL.

The chain joins TRBV10-1 to TRBJ2-1; D remains ambiguous. The V end was cut by 2 bases, the J end by 8 bases, with 4 bases between. This CDR3 is 11 amino acids long. CDR1 is WNHNN and CDR2 is SYGVQD in the germline V gene (reference sequence). CDR3 bases: TGCGCCAGCAGTGAGACGGATGAGCAGTTCTTC. Translation gives CASSETDEQFF.

The chain links TRBV7-9 to TRBJ1-5, with no clear D. CDR1 is SEHNR, CDR2 FQNEAQ, per germline (reference sequence). This CDR3 has 14 residues. V lost 1 base to trimming and J lost 6 bases, with 10 bases between them. The CDR3 spells CASSLGGSGQPQHF. DNA of the CDR3: TGTGCCAGCAGCTTAGGAGGGTCGGGTCAGCCCCAGCATTTT.

The chain uses TRBV7-6 and TRBJ2-1, with 8 bases identical to TRBD1. The V gene end was trimmed by 0 bases and the J gene end by 9 bases; junction bases not matched to a gene: 13. In germline, CDR1 is SGHVS, CDR2 FNYEAQ. This CDR3 is 17 amino acids long. CDR3 sequence: CASSLATGQGGDSEQFF. Written as DNA, the CDR3 is TGTGCCAGCAGCTTAGCGACCGGACAGGGTGGAGATTCTGAGCAGTTCTTC.

The chain links TRBV5-1 to TRBJ1-2; D is uncertain. The CDR3 runs to 15 residues. Deletions cut 0 bases from V and 1 base from J, with 10 bases between. The germline CDR1 and CDR2 sequences are SGHRS and YFSETQ. CDR3 coding DNA: TGCGCCAGCAGCTTGGCCCCCGGGGTTAACTATGGCTACACCTTC. Protein product: CASSLAPGVNYGYTF. The variable domain in full, with the rest retrieved from reference TRBV5-1 and TRBJ1-2, is KAGVTQTPRYLIKTRGQQVTLSCSPISGHRSVSWYQQTPGQGLQFLFEYFSETQRNKGNFPGRFSGRQFSNSRSEMNVSTLELGDSALYLCASSLAPGVNYGYTFGSGTRLTVV.

The chain has TRBV6-1 and TRBJ1-5; TRBD1 matches at 8 bases. J gave up 1 base and V 3 bases, and 2 bases lay outside the gene matches. From germline, CDR1 is MNHNS and CDR2 SASEGT. CDR3 length equals 15 residues. CDR3 DNA sequence: TGTGCCAGCAGTGACCAGGGGGCGAGCAATCAGCCCCAGCATTTT. Amino acids: CASSDQGASNQPQHF.

The chain recombines TRBV19 with TRBJ2-5; 8 nucleotides align to TRBD1. Germline CDR1 LNHDA, CDR2 SQIVND (reference sequence). CDR3 length: 15 amino acids. V was clipped by 10 bases and J by 1 base; unmatched bases: 11. CDR3 residues: CATQGQGASQETQYF. CDR3 DNA sequence: TGTGCCACCCAGGGCCAGGGGGCTAGCCAAGAGACCCAGTACTTC.

This chain joins TRBV27 and TRBJ1-1; D not resolved. CDR1 and CDR2 (germline): MNHEY, SMNVEV (reference sequence). Trimming removed 0 bases at V and 4 bases at J, with 9 bases between. This CDR3 contains 14 residues. DNA for the CDR3: TGTGCCAGCAGTTTATCGAGCAGACTCACTGAAGCTTTCTTT. As protein: CASSLSSRLTEAFF.

As DNA, the CDR3 is TGTGCCAGCAGCTCTGCCGGGACAGCGGAGACCCAGTACTTC. Encoded protein: CASSSAGTAETQYF. The chain couples TRBV5-6 to TRBJ2-5; 7 bases match TRBD1. The CDR3 is made up of 14 amino acids. The trim removed 3 bases at V and 5 bases at J, leaving 7 bases unmatched. Looked up from germline, CDR1 is SGHDT and CDR2 is YYEEEE. The full variable domain, completed using reference TRBV5-6 and TRBJ2-5, is DAGVTQSPTHLIKTRGQQVTLRCSPKSGHDTVSWYQQALGQGPQFIFQYYEEEERQRGNFPDRFSGHQFPNYSSELNVNALLLGDSALYLCASSSAGTAETQYFGPGTRLLVL.

The chain employs TRBV7-9 and TRBJ1-2; 9 bases map to TRBD1. The CDR3 length is 17 residues. V was clipped by 5 bases and J by 2 bases; unmatched bases: 12. The germline V gene has CDR1 SEHNR and CDR2 FQNEAQ (reference sequence). CDR3 sequence: CASSLGQGLLSNYGYTF. In nucleotides, the CDR3 is TGTGCCAGCAGCCTTGGACAGGGGCTCCTTTCGAACTATGGCTACACCTTC.